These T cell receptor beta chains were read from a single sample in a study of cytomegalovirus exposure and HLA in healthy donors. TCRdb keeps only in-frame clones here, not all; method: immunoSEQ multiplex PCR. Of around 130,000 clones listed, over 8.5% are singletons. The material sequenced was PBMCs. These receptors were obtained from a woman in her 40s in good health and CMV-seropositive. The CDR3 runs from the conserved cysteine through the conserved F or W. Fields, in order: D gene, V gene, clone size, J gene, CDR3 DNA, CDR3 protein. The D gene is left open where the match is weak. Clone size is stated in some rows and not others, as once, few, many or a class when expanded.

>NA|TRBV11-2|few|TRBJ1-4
TGTGCCAGCAGCTCCCGGGACAAGACAACTAATGAAAAACTGTTTTTT
CASSSRDKTTNEKLFF
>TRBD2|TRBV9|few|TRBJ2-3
TGTGCCAGCAGCGTAGAAATAGGCGGGGGGAACACAGATACGCAGTATTTT
CASSVEIGGGNTDTQYF
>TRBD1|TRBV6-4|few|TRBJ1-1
TGTGCCAGCAGTGAACCGACAGGGTGGGCTTTCTTT
CASSEPTGWAFF
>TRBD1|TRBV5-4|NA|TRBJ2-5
TGTGCCAGCAGCCTCACAGGGGTCCAAGAGACCCAGTACTTC
CASSLTGVQETQYF
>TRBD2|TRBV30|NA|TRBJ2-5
TGTGCCTGGAGGGTGGGTAGGCTAGCGGGGGGGCCCAGCCAAGAGACCCAGTACTTC
CAWRVGRLAGGPSQETQYF
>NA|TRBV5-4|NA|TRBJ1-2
TGTGCCAGCGGATTTTCGGAGGATGGCTACACCTTC
CASGFSEDGYTF
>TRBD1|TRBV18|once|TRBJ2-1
TGTGCCAGCTCACCACCGACAGGGGGCGTAGACAATGAGCAGTTCTTC
CASSPPTGGVDNEQFF
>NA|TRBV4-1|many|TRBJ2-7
TGCGCCAGCAGTCACATAGCTGGAGGGCAGGAGAACGAGCAGTACTTC
CASSHIAGGQENEQYF
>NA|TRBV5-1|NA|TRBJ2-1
TGCGCCAGCAGCGATACTCCAAACTCCTACAATGAGCAGTTCTTC
CASSDTPNSYNEQFF
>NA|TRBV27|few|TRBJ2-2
TGTGCCAGCAGTACAGATGTCACCGGGGAGCTGTTTTTT
CASSTDVTGELFF
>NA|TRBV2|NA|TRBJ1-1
TGTGCCAGAGAACAGGGTGACACTGAAGCTTTCTTT
CAREQGDTEAFF
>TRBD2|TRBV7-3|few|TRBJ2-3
TGTGCCAGCAGCCCCGGGAACAGCGGGGGCCTTGATACGCAGTATTTT
CASSPGNSGGLDTQYF
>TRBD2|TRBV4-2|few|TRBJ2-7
TGTGCCAGCAGCCAACAACTAGCGGGGGAAGTCTACGAGCAGTACTTC
CASSQQLAGEVYEQYF
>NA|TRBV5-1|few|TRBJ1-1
TGCGCCAGCAGCTCGACTACTCGACAGGTAGACACTGAAGCTTTCTTT
CASSSTTRQVDTEAFF
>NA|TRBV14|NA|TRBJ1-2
TGTGCCAGCAGCCAAGAGAGAGGAATCTATGGCTACACCTTC
CASSQERGIYGYTF
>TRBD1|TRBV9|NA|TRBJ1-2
TGTGCCAGCAGCGTAGAACAGGGGGCCGGCTACACCTTC
CASSVEQGAGYTF
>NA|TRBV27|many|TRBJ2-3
TGTGCCAGCAGTTTCCGACTAGATTCGGATACGCAGTATTTT
CASSFRLDSDTQYF
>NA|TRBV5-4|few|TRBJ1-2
TGTGCCAGCAGCTCGCCGGGGACTGGGGCTTCTGGCTACACCTTC
CASSSPGTGASGYTF
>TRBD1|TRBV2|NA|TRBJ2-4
TGTGCCAGCGCGGACAGGGTGGGAAGAAACATTCAGTACTTC
CASADRVGRNIQYF
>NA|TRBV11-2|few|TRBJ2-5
TGTGCCAGCAGCTTAGCAGGTGGCACTCCGGAGACCCAGTACTTC
CASSLAGGTPETQYF
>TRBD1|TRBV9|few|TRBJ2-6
TGTGCCAGCAGCGTAGATCCTGGGACAGGGGTGGTCGGCTCTGGGGCCAACGTCCTGACTTTC
CASSVDPGTGVVGSGANVLTF
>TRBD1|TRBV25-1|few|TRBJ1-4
TGTGCCAGCAGCTTACTCAGGACAGGAGGGAAAGAAAAACTGTTTTTT
CASSLLRTGGKEKLFF
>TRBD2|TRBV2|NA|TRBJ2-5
TGTGCCAGCAGTCCGATTAGCGGGCTACAAGAGACCCAGTACTTC
CASSPISGLQETQYF
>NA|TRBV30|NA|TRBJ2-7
TGTGCCTGGAGTCCGCCCGGGACTTATGACGAGCAGTACTTC
CAWSPPGTYDEQYF
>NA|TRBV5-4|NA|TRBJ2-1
TGTGCCAGCAGCTTGGGTAGCCCGGCGGAAAGCTCCTACAATGAGCAGTTCTTC
CASSLGSPAESSYNEQFF
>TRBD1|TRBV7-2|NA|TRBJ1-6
TGTGCCAGCAGCCTAGGTACCGGGACAGGGGTTAATTCACCCCTCCACTTT
CASSLGTGTGVNSPLHF
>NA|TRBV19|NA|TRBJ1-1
TGTGCCAGTCGCCCCCCCGAAGGGAGGGCTGAAGCTTTCTTT
CASRPPEGRAEAFF
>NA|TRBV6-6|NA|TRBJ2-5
TGTGCCAGCAGGGCCGAGGTCTTAGAGACCCAGTACTTC
CASRAEVLETQYF